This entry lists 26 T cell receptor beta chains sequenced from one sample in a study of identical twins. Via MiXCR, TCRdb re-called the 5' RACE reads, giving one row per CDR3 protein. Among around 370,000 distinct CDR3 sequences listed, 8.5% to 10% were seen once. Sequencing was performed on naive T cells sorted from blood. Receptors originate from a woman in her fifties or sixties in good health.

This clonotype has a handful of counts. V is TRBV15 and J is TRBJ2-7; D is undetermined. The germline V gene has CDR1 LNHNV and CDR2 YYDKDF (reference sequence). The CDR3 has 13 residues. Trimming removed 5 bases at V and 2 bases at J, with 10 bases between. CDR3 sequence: CATSLDPAYEQYV. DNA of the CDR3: TGTGCCACCAGCCTCGATCCAGCCTACGAGCAGTACGTC.

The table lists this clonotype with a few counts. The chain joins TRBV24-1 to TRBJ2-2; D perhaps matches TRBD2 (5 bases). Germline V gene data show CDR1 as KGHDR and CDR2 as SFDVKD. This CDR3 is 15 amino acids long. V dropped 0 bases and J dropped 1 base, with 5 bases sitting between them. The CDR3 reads CATSDLAGNTGELFF. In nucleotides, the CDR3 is TGTGCCACCAGTGATTTGGCGGGGAACACCGGGGAGCTGTTTTTT.

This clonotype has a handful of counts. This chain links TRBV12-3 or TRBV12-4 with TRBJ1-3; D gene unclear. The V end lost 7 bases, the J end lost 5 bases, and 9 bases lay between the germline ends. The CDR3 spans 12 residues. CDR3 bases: TGTGCCAGCACCTCAAATCGAAACACCATATATTTT. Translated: CASTSNRNTIYF.

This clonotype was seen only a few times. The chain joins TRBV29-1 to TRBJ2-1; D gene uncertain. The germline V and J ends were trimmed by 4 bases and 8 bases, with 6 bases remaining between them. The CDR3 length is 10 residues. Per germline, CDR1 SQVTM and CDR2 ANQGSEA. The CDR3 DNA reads TGCAGCGTTGTGGTGCATGAGCAGTTCTTC. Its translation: CSVVVHEQFF.

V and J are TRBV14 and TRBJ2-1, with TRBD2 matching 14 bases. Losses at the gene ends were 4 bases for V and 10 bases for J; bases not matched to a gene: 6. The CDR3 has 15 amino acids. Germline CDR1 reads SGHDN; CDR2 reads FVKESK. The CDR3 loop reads CASSRGTSGSREQFF. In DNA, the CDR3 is TGTGCCAGCAGCCGAGGGACTAGCGGGAGTAGGGAGCAGTTCTTC. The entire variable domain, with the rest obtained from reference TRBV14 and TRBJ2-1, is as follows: EAGVTQFPSHSVIEKGQTVTLRCDPISGHDNLYWYRRVMGKEIKFLLHFVKESKQDESGMPNNRFLAERTGGTYSTLKVQPAELEDSGVYFCASSRGTSGSREQFFGPGTRLTVL.

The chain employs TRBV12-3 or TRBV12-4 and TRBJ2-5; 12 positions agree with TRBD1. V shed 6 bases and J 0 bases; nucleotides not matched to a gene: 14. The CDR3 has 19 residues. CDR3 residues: CASSWDRGRGIGYQETQYF. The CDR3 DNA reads TGTGCCAGCAGCTGGGACAGGGGGCGAGGTATTGGGTACCAAGAGACCCAGTACTTC.

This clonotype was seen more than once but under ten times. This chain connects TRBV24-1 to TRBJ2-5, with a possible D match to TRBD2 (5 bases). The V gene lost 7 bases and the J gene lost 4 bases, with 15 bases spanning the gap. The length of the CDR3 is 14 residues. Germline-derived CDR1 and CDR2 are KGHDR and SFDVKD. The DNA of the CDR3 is TGTGCCACCAGCCCGAGGGCGGGTACAGAGACCCAGTACTTC. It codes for CATSPRAGTETQYF.

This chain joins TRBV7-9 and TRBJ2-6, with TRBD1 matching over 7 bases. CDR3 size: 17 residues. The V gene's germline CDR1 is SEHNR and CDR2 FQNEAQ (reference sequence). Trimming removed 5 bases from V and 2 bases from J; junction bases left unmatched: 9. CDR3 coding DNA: TGTGCCAGCAGCCCAAGAGGGACAGTCCCTGGGGCCAACGTCCTGACTTTC. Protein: CASSPRGTVPGANVLTF.

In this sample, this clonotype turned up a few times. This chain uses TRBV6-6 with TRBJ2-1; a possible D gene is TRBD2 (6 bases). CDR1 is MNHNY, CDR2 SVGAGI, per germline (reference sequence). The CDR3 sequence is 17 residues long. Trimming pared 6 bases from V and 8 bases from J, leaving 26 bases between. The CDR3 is CASRAGYGGTTIDEQFF. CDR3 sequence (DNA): TGTGCCAGCAGAGCCGGCTACGGAGGGACCACCATAGATGAGCAGTTCTTC.

DNA of the CDR3: TGTGCCAGCAGTGAAACCGGGCCCGCCGGGGAGCTGTTTTTT. This sequence encodes CASSETGPAGELFF. This chain connects TRBV2 to TRBJ2-2, with D uncertain. V was clipped by 2 bases and J by 6 bases, with 10 bases between them. Germline CDR1 and CDR2: SNHLY and FYNNEI. This CDR3 is 14 amino acids long.

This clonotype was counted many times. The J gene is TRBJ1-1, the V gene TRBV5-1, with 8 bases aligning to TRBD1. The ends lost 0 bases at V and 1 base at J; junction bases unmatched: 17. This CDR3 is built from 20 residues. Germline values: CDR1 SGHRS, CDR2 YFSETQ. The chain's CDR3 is CASSLAQQGASEWRNTEAFF. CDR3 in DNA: TGCGCCAGCAGCTTGGCCCAGCAGGGGGCGAGTGAATGGAGGAACACTGAAGCTTTCTTT.

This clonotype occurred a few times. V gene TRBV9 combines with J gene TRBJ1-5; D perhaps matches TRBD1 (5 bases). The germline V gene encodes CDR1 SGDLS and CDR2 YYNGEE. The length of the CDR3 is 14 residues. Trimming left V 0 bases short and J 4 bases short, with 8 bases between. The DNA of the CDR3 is TGTGCCAGCAGCGTAGGGGGCCTTAATCAGCCCCAGCATTTT. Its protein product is CASSVGGLNQPQHF.

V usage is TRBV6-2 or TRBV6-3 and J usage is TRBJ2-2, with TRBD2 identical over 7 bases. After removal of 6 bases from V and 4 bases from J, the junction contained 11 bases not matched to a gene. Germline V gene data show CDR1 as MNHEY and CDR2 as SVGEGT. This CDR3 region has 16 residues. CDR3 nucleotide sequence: TGTGCCAGCAGACTCCTACAGCGGGATTTCACCGGGGAGCTGTTTTTT. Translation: CASRLLQRDFTGELFF.

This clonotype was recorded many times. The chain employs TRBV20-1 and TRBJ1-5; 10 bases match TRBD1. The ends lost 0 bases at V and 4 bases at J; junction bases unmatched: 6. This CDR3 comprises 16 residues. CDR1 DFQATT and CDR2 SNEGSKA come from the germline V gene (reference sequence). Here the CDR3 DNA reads TGCAGTGCTAGAGATCGGGGACAGGGGTTAAATCAGCCCCAGCATTTT. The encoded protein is CSARDRGQGLNQPQHF.

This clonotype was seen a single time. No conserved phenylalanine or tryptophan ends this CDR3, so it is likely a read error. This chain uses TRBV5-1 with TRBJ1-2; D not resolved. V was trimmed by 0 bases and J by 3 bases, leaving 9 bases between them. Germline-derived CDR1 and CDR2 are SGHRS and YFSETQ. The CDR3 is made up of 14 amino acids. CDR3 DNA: TGCGCCAGCAGCTTGGGTATGAATTACTATGGCTACACCGTC. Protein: CASSLGMNYYGYTV.

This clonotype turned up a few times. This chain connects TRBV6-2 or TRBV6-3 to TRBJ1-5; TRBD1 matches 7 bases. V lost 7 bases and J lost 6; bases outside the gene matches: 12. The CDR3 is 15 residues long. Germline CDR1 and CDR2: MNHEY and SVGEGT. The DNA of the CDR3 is TGTGCCAGCATCGACCGACAGGGTGGGGGTCAGCCCCAGCATTTT. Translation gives CASIDRQGGGQPQHF.

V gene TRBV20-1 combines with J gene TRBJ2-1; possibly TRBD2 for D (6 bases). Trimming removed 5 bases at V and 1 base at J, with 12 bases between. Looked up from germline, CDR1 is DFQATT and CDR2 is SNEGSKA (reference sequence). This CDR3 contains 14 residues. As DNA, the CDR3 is TGCAGTGCTTCCCTTAGCGGATCCTACAATGAGCAGTTCTTC. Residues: CSASLSGSYNEQFF.

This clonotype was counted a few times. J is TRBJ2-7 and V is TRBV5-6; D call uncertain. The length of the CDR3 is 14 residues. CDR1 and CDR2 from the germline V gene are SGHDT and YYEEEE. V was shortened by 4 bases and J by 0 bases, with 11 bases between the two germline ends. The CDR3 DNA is TGTGCCAGCAGCCCCGGACGACCCTCCTACGAGCAGTACGTC. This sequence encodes CASSPGRPSYEQYV.

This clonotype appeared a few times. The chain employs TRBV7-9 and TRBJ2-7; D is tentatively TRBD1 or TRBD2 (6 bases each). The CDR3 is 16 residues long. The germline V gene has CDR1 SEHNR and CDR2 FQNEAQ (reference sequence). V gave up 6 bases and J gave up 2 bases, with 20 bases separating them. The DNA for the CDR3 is TGTGCCAGCAGTCCGGGAGATGGGGGCCGGACCTACGAGCAGTACTTC. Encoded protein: CASSPGDGGRTYEQYF.

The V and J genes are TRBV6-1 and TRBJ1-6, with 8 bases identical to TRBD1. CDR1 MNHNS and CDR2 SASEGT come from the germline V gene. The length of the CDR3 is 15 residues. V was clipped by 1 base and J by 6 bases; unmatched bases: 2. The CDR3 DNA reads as TGTGCCAGCAGTGAAGGACAGGGGCCTAATTCACCCCTCCACTTT. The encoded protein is CASSEGQGPNSPLHF.

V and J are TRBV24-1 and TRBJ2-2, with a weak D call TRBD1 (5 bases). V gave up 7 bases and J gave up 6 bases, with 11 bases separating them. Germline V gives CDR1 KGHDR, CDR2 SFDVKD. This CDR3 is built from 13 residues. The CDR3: CATSITGPGELFF. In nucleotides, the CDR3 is TGTGCCACCAGCATTACAGGTCCCGGGGAGCTGTTTTTT.

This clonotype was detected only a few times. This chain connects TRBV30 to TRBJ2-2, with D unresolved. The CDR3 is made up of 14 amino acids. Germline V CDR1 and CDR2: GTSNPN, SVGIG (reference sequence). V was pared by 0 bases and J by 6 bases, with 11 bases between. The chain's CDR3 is CAWSVLSFSGELFF. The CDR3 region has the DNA TGTGCCTGGAGTGTACTATCCTTTTCCGGGGAGCTGTTTTTT.

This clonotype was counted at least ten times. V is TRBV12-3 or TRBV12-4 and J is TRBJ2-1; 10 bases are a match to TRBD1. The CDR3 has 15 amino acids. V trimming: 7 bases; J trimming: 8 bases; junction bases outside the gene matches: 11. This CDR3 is CASKAGTGEFDEQFF. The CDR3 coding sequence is TGTGCCAGCAAGGCCGGGACAGGGGAATTTGATGAGCAGTTCTTC.

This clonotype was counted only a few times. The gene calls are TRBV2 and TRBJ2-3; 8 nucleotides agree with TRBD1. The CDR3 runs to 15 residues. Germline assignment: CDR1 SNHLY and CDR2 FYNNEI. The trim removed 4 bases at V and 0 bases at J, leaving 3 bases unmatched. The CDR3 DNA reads TGTGCCAGCAGTGTTTGGACAGGGAGCACAGATACGCAGTATTTT. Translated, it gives CASSVWTGSTDTQYF.

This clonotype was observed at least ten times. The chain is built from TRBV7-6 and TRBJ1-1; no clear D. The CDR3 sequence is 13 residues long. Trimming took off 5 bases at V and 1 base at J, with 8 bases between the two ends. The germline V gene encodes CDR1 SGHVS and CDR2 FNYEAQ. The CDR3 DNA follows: TGTGCCAGCAGCCTCACTAAGAACACTGAAGCTTTCTTT. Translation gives CASSLTKNTEAFF.

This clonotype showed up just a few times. This CDR3 reads CASTDSPDEQFF. As DNA, the CDR3 is TGCGCCAGTACCGATTCCCCAGATGAGCAGTTCTTC. The chain links TRBV5-1 to TRBJ2-1; no firm D call. V was cut by 8 bases and J by 8 bases, with 14 bases left in between. Germline lookup yields CDR1 SGHRS and CDR2 YFSETQ. This CDR3 has 12 residues. The whole variable domain, filled in from reference TRBV5-1 and TRBJ2-1, reads KAGVTQTPRYLIKTRGQQVTLSCSPISGHRSVSWYQQTPGQGLQFLFEYFSETQRNKGNFPGRFSGRQFSNSRSEMNVSTLELGDSALYLCASTDSPDEQFFGPGTRLTVL.